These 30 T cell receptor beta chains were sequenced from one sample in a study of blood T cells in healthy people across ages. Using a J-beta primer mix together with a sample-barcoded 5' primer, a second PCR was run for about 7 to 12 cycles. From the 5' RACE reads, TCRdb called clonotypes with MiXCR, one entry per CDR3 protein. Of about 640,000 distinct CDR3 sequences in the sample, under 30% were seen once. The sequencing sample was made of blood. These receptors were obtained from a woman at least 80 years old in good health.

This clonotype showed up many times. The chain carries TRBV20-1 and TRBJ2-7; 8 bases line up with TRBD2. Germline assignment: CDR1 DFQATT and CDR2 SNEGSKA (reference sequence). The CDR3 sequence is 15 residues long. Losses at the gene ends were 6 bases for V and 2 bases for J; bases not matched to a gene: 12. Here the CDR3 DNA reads TGCAGTGCGGAACTTGTAGGGACTAGGACCTACGAGCAGTACTTC. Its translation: CSAELVGTRTYEQYF.

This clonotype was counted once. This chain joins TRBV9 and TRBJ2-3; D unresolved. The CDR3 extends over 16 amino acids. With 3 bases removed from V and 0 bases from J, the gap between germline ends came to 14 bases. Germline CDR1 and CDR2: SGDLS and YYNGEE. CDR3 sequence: CASSAATGTSTDTQYF. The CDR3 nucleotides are TGTGCCAGCAGCGCAGCTACCGGTACTAGCACAGATACGCAGTATTTT.

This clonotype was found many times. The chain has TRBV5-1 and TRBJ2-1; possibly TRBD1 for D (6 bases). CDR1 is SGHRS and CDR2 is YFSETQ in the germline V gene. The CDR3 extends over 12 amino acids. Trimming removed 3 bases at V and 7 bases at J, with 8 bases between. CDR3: CASSYGQNEQFF. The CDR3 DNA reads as TGCGCCAGCAGCTACGGACAGAATGAGCAGTTCTTC.

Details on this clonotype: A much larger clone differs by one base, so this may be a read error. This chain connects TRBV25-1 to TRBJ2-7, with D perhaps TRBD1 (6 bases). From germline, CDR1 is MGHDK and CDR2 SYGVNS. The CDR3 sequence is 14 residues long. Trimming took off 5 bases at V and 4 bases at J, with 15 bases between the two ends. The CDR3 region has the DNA TGTGCCAGCAGTAGGGAAACAGGGAGTTACGAGCAGTACTTC. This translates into CASSRETGSYEQYF.

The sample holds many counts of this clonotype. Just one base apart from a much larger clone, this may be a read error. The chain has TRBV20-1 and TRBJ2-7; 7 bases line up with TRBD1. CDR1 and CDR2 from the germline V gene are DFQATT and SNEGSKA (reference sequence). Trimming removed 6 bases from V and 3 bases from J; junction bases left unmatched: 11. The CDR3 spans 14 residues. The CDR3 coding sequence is TGCAGTGCCCAGCAAGGGGGCCCGTGCTACGAGCAGTACTTC. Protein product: CSAQQGGPCYEQYF.

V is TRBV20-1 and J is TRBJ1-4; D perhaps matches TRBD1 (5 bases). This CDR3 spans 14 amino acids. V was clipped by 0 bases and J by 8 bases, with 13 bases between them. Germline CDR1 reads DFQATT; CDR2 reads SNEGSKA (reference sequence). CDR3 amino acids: CSARDQGGQEKLFF. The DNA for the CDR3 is TGCAGTGCTAGAGATCAGGGAGGGCAGGAAAAACTGTTTTTT.

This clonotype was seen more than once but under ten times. The CDR3 DNA reads TGCGCCAGCAGCTATAATGGGGAGGTGAACACTGAAGCTTTCTTT. Amino acids: CASSYNGEVNTEAFF. The chain couples TRBV5-1 to TRBJ1-1; D is uncertain. The V end was cut by 3 bases, the J end by 0 bases, with 12 bases between. The CDR3 runs 15 residues. CDR1 and CDR2 from the germline V gene are SGHRS and YFSETQ.

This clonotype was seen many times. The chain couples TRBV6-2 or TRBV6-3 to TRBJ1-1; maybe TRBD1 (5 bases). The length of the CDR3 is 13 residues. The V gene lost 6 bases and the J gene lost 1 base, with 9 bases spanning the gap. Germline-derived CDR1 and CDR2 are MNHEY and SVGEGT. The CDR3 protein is CASSAGTNTEAFF. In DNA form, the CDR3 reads TGTGCCAGCAGCGCAGGGACGAACACTGAAGCTTTCTTT.

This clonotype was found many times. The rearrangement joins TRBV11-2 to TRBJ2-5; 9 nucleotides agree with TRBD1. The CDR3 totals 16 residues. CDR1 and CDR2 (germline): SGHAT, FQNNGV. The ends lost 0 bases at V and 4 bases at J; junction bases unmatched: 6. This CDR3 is CASSLETGGLAETQYF. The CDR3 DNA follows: TGTGCCAGCAGCTTAGAAACAGGGGGCCTGGCAGAGACCCAGTACTTC.

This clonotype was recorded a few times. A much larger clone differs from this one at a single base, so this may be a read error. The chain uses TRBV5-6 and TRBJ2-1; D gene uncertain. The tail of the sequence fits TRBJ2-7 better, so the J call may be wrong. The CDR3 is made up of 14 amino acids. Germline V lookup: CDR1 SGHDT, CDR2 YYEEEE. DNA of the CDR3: TGTGCCAGCAGCTTGGTACGGCACTACAATGAGCAGTACTTC. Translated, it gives CASSLVRHYNEQYF.

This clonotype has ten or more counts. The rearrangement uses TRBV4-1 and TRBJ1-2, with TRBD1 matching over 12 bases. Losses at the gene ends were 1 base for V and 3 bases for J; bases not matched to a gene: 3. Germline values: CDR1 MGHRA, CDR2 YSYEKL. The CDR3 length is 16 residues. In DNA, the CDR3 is TGCGCCAGCAGCCAAGCCGGGACAGGGGGCGACTATGGCTACACCTTC. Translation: CASSQAGTGGDYGYTF.

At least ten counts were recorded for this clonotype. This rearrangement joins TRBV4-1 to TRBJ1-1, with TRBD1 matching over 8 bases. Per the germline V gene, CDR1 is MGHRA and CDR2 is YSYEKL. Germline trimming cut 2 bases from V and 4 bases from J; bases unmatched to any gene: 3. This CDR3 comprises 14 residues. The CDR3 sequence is CASSQPTGGTEAFF. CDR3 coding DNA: TGCGCCAGCAGCCAACCTACAGGGGGCACTGAAGCTTTCTTT.

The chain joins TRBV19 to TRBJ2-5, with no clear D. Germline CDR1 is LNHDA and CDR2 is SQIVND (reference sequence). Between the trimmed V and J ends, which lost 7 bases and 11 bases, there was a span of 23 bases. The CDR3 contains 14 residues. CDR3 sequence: CASTPNRADNEQYF. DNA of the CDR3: TGTGCCAGTACCCCGAACCGGGCCGACAATGAGCAGTACTTC.

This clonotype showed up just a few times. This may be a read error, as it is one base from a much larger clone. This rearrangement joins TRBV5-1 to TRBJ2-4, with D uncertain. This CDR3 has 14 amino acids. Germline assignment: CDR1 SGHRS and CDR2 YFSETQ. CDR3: CTSSLDEAKNIQYF. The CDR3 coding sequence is TGCACCAGCAGCTTGGACGAAGCCAAAAACATTCAGTACTTC.

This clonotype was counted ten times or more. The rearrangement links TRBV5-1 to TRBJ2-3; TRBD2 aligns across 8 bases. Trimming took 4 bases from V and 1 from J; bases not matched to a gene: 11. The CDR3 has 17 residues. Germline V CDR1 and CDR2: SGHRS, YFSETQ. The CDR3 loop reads CASSRTGTSGGTDTQYF. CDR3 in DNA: TGCGCCAGCAGCCGGACCGGGACTAGTGGAGGCACAGATACGCAGTATTTT.

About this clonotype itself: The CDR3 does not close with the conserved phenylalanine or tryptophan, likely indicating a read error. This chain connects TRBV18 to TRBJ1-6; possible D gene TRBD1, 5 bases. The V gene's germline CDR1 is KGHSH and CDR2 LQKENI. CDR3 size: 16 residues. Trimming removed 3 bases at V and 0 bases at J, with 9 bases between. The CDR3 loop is CASSPDRASYNSPLHI. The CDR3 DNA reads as TGTGCCAGCTCACCTGACAGAGCCTCCTATAATTCACCCCTCCACATT.

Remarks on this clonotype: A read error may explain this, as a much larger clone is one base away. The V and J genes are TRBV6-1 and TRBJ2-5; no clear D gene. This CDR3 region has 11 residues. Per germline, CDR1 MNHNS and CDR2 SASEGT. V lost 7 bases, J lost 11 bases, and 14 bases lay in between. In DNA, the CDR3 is TGTGCCAGCACCAGGTTCAATGAGCAGTACTTC. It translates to CASTRFNEQYF.

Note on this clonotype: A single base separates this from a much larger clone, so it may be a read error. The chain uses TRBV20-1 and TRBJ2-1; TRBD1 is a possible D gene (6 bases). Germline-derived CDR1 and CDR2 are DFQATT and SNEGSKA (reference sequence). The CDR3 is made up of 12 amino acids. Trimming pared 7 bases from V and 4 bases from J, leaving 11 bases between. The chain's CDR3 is CSGGGLYNEQFF. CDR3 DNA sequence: TGCAGTGGTGGGGGCTTGTACAATGAGCAGTTCTTC.

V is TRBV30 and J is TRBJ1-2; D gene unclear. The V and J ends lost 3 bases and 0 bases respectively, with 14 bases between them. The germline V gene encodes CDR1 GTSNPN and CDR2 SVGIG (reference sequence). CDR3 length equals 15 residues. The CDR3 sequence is CAWRHINTANYGYTF. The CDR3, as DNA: TGTGCCTGGAGACACATTAACACGGCTAACTATGGCTACACCTTC.

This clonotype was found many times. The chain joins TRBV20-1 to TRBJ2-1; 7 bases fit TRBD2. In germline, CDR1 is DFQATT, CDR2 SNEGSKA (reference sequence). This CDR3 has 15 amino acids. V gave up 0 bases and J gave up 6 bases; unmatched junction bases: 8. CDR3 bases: TGCAGTGCTAGAGATGCCGAGCGGGGTCTCAATGAGCAGTTCTTC. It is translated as CSARDAERGLNEQFF.

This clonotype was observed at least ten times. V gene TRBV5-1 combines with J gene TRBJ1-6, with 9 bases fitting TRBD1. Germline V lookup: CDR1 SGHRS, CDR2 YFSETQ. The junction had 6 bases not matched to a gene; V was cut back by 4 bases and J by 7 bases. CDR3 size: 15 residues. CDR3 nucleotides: TGCGCCAGCAGCCCGGGACAGGGTGTAAATTCACCCCTCCACTTT. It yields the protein CASSPGQGVNSPLHF. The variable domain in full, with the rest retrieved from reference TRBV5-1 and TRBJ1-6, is KAGVTQTPRYLIKTRGQQVTLSCSPISGHRSVSWYQQTPGQGLQFLFEYFSETQRNKGNFPGRFSGRQFSNSRSEMNVSTLELGDSALYLCASSPGQGVNSPLHFGNGTRLTVT.

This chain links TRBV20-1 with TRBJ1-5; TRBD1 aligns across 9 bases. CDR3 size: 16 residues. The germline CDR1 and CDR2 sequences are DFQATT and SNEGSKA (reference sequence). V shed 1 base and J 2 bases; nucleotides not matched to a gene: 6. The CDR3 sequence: CSARAGQGAGNQPQHF. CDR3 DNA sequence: TGCAGTGCTAGAGCGGGACAGGGAGCGGGCAATCAGCCCCAGCATTTT.

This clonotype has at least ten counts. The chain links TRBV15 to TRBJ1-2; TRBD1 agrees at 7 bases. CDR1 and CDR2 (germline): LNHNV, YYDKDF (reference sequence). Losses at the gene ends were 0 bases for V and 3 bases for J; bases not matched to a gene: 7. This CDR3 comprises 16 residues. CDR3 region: CATSREGLGTDYGYTF. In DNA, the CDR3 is TGTGCCACCAGCAGAGAAGGTCTCGGGACAGACTATGGCTACACCTTC.

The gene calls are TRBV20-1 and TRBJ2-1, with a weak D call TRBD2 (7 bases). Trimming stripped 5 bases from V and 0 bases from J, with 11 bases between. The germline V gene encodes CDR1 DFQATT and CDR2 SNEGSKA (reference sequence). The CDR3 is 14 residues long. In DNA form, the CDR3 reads TGCAGTGCTGAAGGGGGGGCCTCCTACAATGAGCAGTTCTTC. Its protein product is CSAEGGASYNEQFF.

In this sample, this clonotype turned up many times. In DNA form, the CDR3 reads TGTGCCAGCAGTGGGGGACATTGGAACTATGGCTACACCTTC. Amino acids: CASSGGHWNYGYTF. This sequence joins TRBV25-1 and TRBJ1-2, with D perhaps matching TRBD1 (6 bases). V lost 4 bases, J lost 2 bases, and 11 bases lay in between. Germline CDR1 reads MGHDK; CDR2 reads SYGVNS. The CDR3 extends over 14 amino acids.

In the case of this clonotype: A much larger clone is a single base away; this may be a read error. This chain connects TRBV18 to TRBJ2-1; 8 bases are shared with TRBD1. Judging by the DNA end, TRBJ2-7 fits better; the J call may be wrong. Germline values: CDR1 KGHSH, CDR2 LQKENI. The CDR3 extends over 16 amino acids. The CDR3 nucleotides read TGTGCCAGCTCAGAGACAGGGGCCAGCTCCTACAATGAGCAGTACTTC. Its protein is CASSETGASSYNEQYF.

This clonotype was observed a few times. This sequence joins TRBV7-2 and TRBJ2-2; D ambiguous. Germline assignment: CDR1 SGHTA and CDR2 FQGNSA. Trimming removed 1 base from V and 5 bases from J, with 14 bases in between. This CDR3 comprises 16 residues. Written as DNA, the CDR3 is TGTGCCAGCAGCTTAGTGGCCACGAGAAGTACCGGGGAGCTGTTTTTT. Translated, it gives CASSLVATRSTGELFF.

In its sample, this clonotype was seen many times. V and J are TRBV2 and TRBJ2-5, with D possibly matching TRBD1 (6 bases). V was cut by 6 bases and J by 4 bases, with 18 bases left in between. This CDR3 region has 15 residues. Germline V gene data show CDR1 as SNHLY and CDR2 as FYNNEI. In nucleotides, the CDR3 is TGTGCCAGCAGCCTCACAGGGATTGGAGGAGAGACCCAGTACTTC. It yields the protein CASSLTGIGGETQYF.

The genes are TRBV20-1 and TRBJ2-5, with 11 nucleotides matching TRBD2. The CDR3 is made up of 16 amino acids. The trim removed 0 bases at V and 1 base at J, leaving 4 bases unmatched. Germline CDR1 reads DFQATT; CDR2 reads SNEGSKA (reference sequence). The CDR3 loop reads CSARDLSGGAQETQYF. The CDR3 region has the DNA TGCAGTGCTAGAGACCTTAGCGGGGGGGCCCAAGAGACCCAGTACTTC.

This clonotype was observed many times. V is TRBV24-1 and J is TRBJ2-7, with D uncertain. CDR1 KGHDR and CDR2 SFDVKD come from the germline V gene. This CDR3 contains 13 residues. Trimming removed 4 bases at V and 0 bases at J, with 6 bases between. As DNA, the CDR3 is TGTGCCACCAGTGACCCAAACTCCTACGAGCAGTACTTC. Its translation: CATSDPNSYEQYF.